This T cell receptor (beta chain) was identified during a study of blood T cell repertoires in COVID-19. V lost 6 bases to trimming and J lost 5 bases; unmatched junction nucleotides: 4. Germline-derived CDR1 and CDR2 are LGHNA and YNFKEQ. This CDR3 has 13 residues. Authors' data handling: The authors estimated nucleated cell counts from reference gene primer amplification. Some clones are missing from TCRdb's copy, which holds only in-frame ones; the method was immunoSEQ multiplex PCR. V and J calls and clone size are given by that table; D and trimming were obtained from the DNA. This table holds 300,000 to 450,000 clones, roughly 91% found once. Self-reported history from a screening survey and questionnaire set each donor's cohort. Either two negative PCRs, clearance, or symptom resolution qualified Cohort 3 donors as recovered.

Sequencing used PBMCs or T cells enriched from blood (not recorded which). The chain has TRBV4-2 and TRBJ2-1; 7 bases fit TRBD1. This TCR came from a woman younger than 35 who had recovered from COVID-19. CDR3 sequence reads: CASSPDRDNEQFF. As DNA, the CDR3 is TGTGCCAGCAGTCCTGACAGGGACAATGAGCAGTTCTTC.